These 17 T cell receptor beta chains were all obtained from the same sample, sequenced in a study of T cell changes during pregnancy in multiple sclerosis (dated by TCRdb to about 2019). The library was produced with the immunoSEQ multiplex PCR assay. What TCRdb holds here is the immuneACCESS table cut down to in-frame rearrangements. Part of the clones is not present; checked against another copy, under half of the missing clones reflect an unresolved V gene, and the others are unexplained. In this sample the table shows 40,000 to 45,000 clones, 70% to 90% of which occur a single time. The biggest ten clones account for around 0.51% of the sample. Specimen: CD4+ T cells from peripheral blood mononuclear cells, collected in the first trimester of pregnancy. The receptors here all came from a female donor with multiple sclerosis, enrolled in a pregnancy study.

The J gene is TRBJ2-7, the V gene TRBV2; 9 bases are shared with TRBD1. V was clipped by 6 bases and J by 5 bases; unmatched bases: 11. The CDR3 is 15 amino acids. Germline CDR1 SNHLY, CDR2 FYNNEI. In nucleotides, the CDR3 is TGTGCCAGCAGCAGAACAGGGGGCGCGCGGGACGAGCAGTACTTC. Translating it yields CASSRTGGARDEQYF.

The rearrangement uses TRBV18 and TRBJ1-2; TRBD1 matches at 10 bases. Germline V lookup: CDR1 KGHSH, CDR2 LQKENI. CDR3 length: 16 residues. V dropped 3 bases and J dropped 4; count of bases not matched to a gene: 8. CDR3 protein: CASSPGTGDFGYGYTF. CDR3 in DNA: TGTGCCAGCTCACCGGGGACAGGGGATTTTGGCTATGGCTACACCTTC. The full variable domain, its missing parts supplied by reference TRBV18 and TRBJ1-2, is NAGVMQNPRHLVRRRGQEARLRCSPMKGHSHVYWYRQLPEEGLKFMVYLQKENIIDESGMPKERFSAEFPKEGPSILRIQQVVRGDSAAYFCASSPGTGDFGYGYTFGSGTRLTVV.

The V gene is TRBV6-1, the J gene TRBJ1-4; D is uncertain. The CDR3 covers 15 residues. CDR1 is MNHNS and CDR2 is SASEGT in the germline V gene. Trimming shortened V by 4 bases and J by 2 bases, and 11 bases separated the two germline ends. Written as DNA, the CDR3 is TGTGCCAGCAGTGGGGTAATCGGGACTAATGAAAAACTGTTTTTT. Its translation: CASSGVIGTNEKLFF.

The rearrangement links TRBV4-1 to TRBJ2-2; a weak D match, TRBD1 (5 bases). Trimming pared 4 bases from V and 5 bases from J, leaving 23 bases between. The CDR3 runs 18 residues. Per germline, CDR1 MGHRA and CDR2 YSYEKL. CDR3 nucleotides: TGCGCCAGCAGCCCGACGGACATGGGAATCCTTCGGACCGGGGAGCTGTTTTTT. It is translated as CASSPTDMGILRTGELFF.

J is TRBJ2-1 and V is TRBV4-2; 10 positions match TRBD2. The germline CDR1 and CDR2 sequences are LGHNA and YNFKEQ. V was clipped by 0 bases and J by 8 bases; unmatched bases: 7. CDR3 length equals 16 residues. The CDR3 is CASSQEEAGGAHEQFF. CDR3 DNA: TGTGCCAGCAGCCAAGAAGAAGCGGGGGGGGCTCATGAGCAGTTCTTC.

Only a few counts were recorded for this clone. The gene calls are TRBV2 and TRBJ1-5; D is ambiguous. This CDR3 spans 14 amino acids. Deletions cut 0 bases from V and 7 bases from J, with 10 bases between. CDR1 and CDR2 from the germline V gene are SNHLY and FYNNEI. CDR3 region: CASSEAPEGQPQHF. The CDR3 nucleotides read TGTGCCAGCAGTGAAGCGCCGGAGGGCCAGCCCCAGCATTTT.

The chain is built from TRBV6-5 and TRBJ2-3; tentatively, D is TRBD2 (5 bases). Looked up from germline, CDR1 is MNHEY and CDR2 is SVGAGI. The CDR3 is made up of 15 amino acids. Trimming took off 5 bases at V and 1 base at J, with 13 bases between the two ends. CDR3 sequence (DNA): TGTGCCAGCAGTAGGACGAAGGGAGGCACAGATACGCAGTATTTT. Residues: CASSRTKGGTDTQYF.

The chain combines TRBV7-2 with TRBJ1-1; D is perhaps TRBD1 (6 bases). The CDR3 spans 17 residues. Trimming stripped 1 base from V and 0 bases from J, with 15 bases between. Germline-derived CDR1 and CDR2 are SGHTA and FQGNSA. CDR3 in DNA: TGTGCCAGCAGCTTAGGGCTGGGCAGGGGAATGAACACTGAAGCTTTCTTT. Its translation is CASSLGLGRGMNTEAFF.

This clone has more than one count but fewer than ten. V is TRBV4-2 and J is TRBJ1-4; D uncertain. Per germline, CDR1 LGHNA and CDR2 YNFKEQ. V was trimmed by 0 bases and J by 5 bases, leaving 10 bases between them. The CDR3 totals 15 residues. DNA of the CDR3: TGTGCCAGCAGCCAAGAAGTAGTCACGAATGAAAAACTGTTTTTT. Amino acids: CASSQEVVTNEKLFF.

The chain couples TRBV5-4 to TRBJ2-5, with 9 bases aligning to TRBD1. The V gene end was trimmed by 2 bases and the J gene end by 3 bases; junction bases not matched to a gene: 2. The CDR3 runs to 14 residues. Germline-derived CDR1 and CDR2 are SGHNT and YYREEE (reference sequence). The CDR3, as DNA: TGTGCCAGCAGCTTACAGGGGGCGAAAGAGACCCAGTACTTC. As protein: CASSLQGAKETQYF.

This chain uses TRBV4-2 with TRBJ2-2; TRBD2 aligns across 7 bases. V shed 0 bases and J 3 bases; nucleotides not matched to a gene: 7. CDR1 is LGHNA and CDR2 is YNFKEQ in the germline V gene. The CDR3 sequence is 17 residues long. Here the CDR3 reads CASSQEVGGRDTGELFF. For the CDR3, the DNA is TGTGCCAGCAGCCAAGAAGTGGGGGGGAGGGACACCGGGGAGCTGTTTTTT.

V and J are TRBV5-1 and TRBJ2-2; 8 nucleotides line up with TRBD2. Germline trimming cut 4 bases from V and 4 bases from J; bases unmatched to any gene: 3. Germline CDR1 reads SGHRS; CDR2 reads YFSETQ. The CDR3 consists of 14 residues. CDR3 sequence (DNA): TGCGCCAGCAGCGAGGGGACTAGCACCGGGGAGCTGTTTTTT. It yields the protein CASSEGTSTGELFF.

The chain employs TRBV4-1 and TRBJ1-1; TRBD1 matches 7 bases. CDR1 is MGHRA, CDR2 YSYEKL, per germline. J gave up 3 bases and V 3 bases, and 1 base lay outside the gene matches. This CDR3 is built from 13 residues. The CDR3 DNA follows: TGCGCCAGCAGCCAGCAGGGGGACACTGAAGCTTTCTTT. Protein: CASSQQGDTEAFF.

The rearrangement uses TRBV7-8 and TRBJ2-3, with TRBD2 identical over 8 bases. V was clipped by 1 base and J by 3 bases; unmatched bases: 6. The germline V gene encodes CDR1 SGHVS and CDR2 FQNEAQ. The CDR3 totals 16 residues. CDR3 sequence: CASSLERERGTDTQYF. Written as DNA, the CDR3 is TGTGCCAGCAGCTTAGAGCGGGAGAGGGGGACAGATACGCAGTATTTT.

The chain uses TRBV12-2 and TRBJ1-4. TRBV12-2 is tagged as a pseudogene. There are 19 residues in the CDR3. CDR3 protein: CASRLAQEPGVNRDEKLFF. The CDR3 DNA is TGTGCAAGTCGCTTAGCGCAAGAACCGGGGGTAAATAGGGATGAAAAACTGTTTTTT.

The J gene is TRBJ1-6, the V gene TRBV2; TRBD1 aligns across 7 bases. CDR3 length equals 14 residues. With V trimmed by 6 bases and J by 3 bases, 2 bases remained unmatched. CDR1 SNHLY and CDR2 FYNNEI come from the germline V gene. Here the CDR3 DNA reads TGTGCCAGCAGCTGGGACAGCTATAATTCACCCCTCCACTTT. It is translated as CASSWDSYNSPLHF.

This rearrangement joins TRBV19 to TRBJ2-1, with D uncertain. The CDR3 has 16 residues. The germline CDR1 and CDR2 sequences are LNHDA and SQIVND (reference sequence). V was cut by 2 bases and J by 4 bases, with 15 bases left in between. CDR3 sequence: CASSIQTARFYNEQFF. The CDR3, as DNA: TGTGCCAGTAGTATACAAACGGCTAGGTTTTACAATGAGCAGTTCTTC.